A single TCR beta chain is shown here with its context. Its specificity is not known. The CDR3 loop spans 14 amino acids. The germline CDR1 and CDR2 sequences are SGHTA and FQGNSA. V was shortened by 0 bases and J by 3 bases, with 3 bases between the two germline ends. The data derive from a study of cytomegalovirus exposure and HLA in healthy donors. Both 60 Vbeta primers and 13 Jbeta primers went into the PCR. Sequenced by immunoSEQ multiplex PCR; TCRdb stores in-frame clones only, minus some. The table records around 120,000 clones, approximately 75% of them present only once. General observations from the study: The study labeled 164 TCR beta chains cytomegalovirus-associated.

The receptor was derived from a woman in her forties in good health and CMV-seropositive. The sample consisted of PBMCs. This rearrangement joins TRBV7-2 to TRBJ1-6; D call uncertain. The chain's CDR3 is CASSLALYNSPLHF. The CDR3 DNA reads as TGTGCCAGCAGCTTAGCCCTCTATAATTCACCCCTCCACTTT. Full variable domain (missing parts from reference TRBV7-2 and TRBJ1-6): GAGVSQSPSNKVTEKGKDVELRCDPISGHTALYWYRQSLGQGLEFLIYFQGNSAPDKSGLPSDRFSAERTGGSVSTLTIQRTQQEDSAVYLCASSLALYNSPLHFGNGTRLTVT.